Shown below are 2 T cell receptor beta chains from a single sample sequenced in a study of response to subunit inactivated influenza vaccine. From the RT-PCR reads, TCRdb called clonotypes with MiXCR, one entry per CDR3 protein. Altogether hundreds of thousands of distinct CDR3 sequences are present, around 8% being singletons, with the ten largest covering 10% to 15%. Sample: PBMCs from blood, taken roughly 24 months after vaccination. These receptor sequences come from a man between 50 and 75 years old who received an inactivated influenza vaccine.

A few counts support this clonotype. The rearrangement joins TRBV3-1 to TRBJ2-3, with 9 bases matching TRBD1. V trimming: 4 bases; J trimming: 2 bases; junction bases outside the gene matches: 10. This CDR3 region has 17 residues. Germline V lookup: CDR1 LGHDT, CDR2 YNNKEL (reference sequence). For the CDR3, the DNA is TGTGCCAGCAGCCGTGGACGGACAGGGGCCGTCACAGATACGCAGTATTTT. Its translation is CASSRGRTGAVTDTQYF.

CDR3 region: CASSFPQQVYSNQPQHF. In DNA form, the CDR3 reads TGTGCCAGCAGTTTTCCCCAACAAGTCTATAGCAATCAGCCCCAGCATTTT. The rearrangement uses TRBV28 and TRBJ1-5; the D is unclear. CDR3 length: 17 residues. The germline V and J ends were trimmed by 3 bases and 0 bases, with 15 bases remaining between them. The germline CDR1 and CDR2 sequences are MDHEN and SYDVKM.